This note documents a single T cell receptor (beta chain) sequence. The entry originates in a study of control samples from healthy donors and cancer patients. Method: immunoSEQ multiplex PCR; TCRdb's copy keeps in-frame clones and lacks some. The sample carries about 79,000 clones, 80% to 95% recorded once. The CDR3 loop spans 15 amino acids. The V end was cut by 1 base, the J end by 5 bases, with 14 bases between. CDR1 is LGHDT and CDR2 is YNNKEL in the germline V gene (reference sequence). The rearrangement uses TRBV3-1 (or the pseudogene TRBV3-2) and TRBJ1-2, with a weak D call TRBD1 (5 bases). This receptor was taken from a middle-aged woman with lung cancer. The sequenced sample consisted of PBMCs. Written as DNA, the CDR3 is TGTGCCAGCAGCCAAGTATCGGACAACCGTTATGGCTACACCTTC. It translates to CASSQVSDNRYGYTF.